The T cell receptor beta chain described here comes from a study of blood T cell repertoires in COVID-19. Sequencing used immunoSEQ multiplex PCR; TCRdb keeps in-frame clones, though not all of them. This table holds fewer than 200,000 clones, around 82% found once. The age range of participants was about 18 to 95 years, with residence in about two dozen US areas. Grouping used clinical history reported by participants in a survey and questionnaire. This CDR3 contains 19 residues. The junction had 9 bases not matched to a gene; V was cut back by 3 bases and J by 0 bases. The germline gives CDR1 SNHLY, CDR2 FYNNEI.

This TCR was recovered from a woman between 45 and 60 years old in a cohort exposed to, infected with or recovered from COVID-19 (not recorded which). V usage is TRBV2 and J usage is TRBJ2-1; TRBD2 matches 12 bases. Input material: PBMCs or T cells enriched from blood (not recorded which). In DNA, the CDR3 is TGTGCCAGCAGTGACTCCGGGCTAGCGGGGGGGAGCTCCTACAATGAGCAGTTCTTC. It specifies CASSDSGLAGGSSYNEQFF. The variable domain in full, with the rest retrieved from reference TRBV2 and TRBJ2-1, is EPEVTQTPSHQVTQMGQEVILRCVPISNHLYFYWYRQILGQKVEFLVSFYNNEISEKSEIFDDQFSVERPDGSNFTLKIRSTKLEDSAMYFCASSDSGLAGGSSYNEQFFGPGTRLTVL.